The clone carrying this TCR beta chain was seen more than once but under ten times. What it binds is unknown. A single-stranded UMI oligo with SP2 sequence was ligated to cDNA 3' ends. The first PCR ran approximately 4 cycles with an equimolar RC1.1 and RC1.2 beta primer mix. TCRdb re-called the UMI-ligation and nested PCR reads with MiXCR, one entry per CDR3 protein. The sample has fewer than 60,000 distinct CDR3 sequences; about 9.9% are singletons. The data were obtained in a study of quantifying T cell responses using KT2 cells. Overall study: RNA was reverse transcribed with TCR alpha and beta constant-region primers. Regarding the study as a whole: The number of KT2 alpha and beta sequences was a linear function of input KT2 cells.

The sample is PBMC spiked with counted cells of clone KT2. Trimming left V 6 bases short and J 0 bases short, with 14 bases between. The CDR3 consists of 15 residues. The TCR comes from a human donor. The rearrangement joins TRBV12-3 or TRBV12-4 to TRBJ1-1, with D unclear. The sequenced material came from PBMCs spiked with cells of the T cell clone KT2. This chain's CDR3 is CASSPLLVMNTEAFF. For the CDR3, the DNA is TGTGCCAGCAGCCCACTGTTGGTAATGAACACTGAAGCTTTCTTT.